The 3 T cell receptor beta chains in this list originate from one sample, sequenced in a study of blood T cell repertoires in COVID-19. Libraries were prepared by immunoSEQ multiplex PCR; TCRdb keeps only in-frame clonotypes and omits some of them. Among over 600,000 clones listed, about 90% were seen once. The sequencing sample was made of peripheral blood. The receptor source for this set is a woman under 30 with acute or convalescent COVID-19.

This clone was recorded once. The CDR3 DNA sequence: TGCGCCAGCAGCCAAGAGGGCAGGGGGTACACCTTC. As protein: CASSQEGRGYTF. This chain uses TRBV4-3 with TRBJ1-2; 7 nucleotides align to TRBD1. With V trimmed by 0 bases and J by 11 bases, 3 bases remained unmatched. The CDR3 contains 12 residues. The V gene's germline CDR1 is LGHNA and CDR2 YSLEER.

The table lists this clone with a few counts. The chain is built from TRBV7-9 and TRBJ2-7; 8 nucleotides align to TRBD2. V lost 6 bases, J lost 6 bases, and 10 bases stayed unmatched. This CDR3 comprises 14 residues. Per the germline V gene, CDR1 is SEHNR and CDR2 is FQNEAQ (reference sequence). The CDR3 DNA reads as TGTGCCAGCAGTCAACTAAATAGCGGGGCCGAGCAGTACTTC. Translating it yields CASSQLNSGAEQYF.

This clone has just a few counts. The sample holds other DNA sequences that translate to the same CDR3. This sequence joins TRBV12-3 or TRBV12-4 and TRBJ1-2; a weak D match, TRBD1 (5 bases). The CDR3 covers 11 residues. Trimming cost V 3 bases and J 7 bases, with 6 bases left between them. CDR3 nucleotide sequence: TGTGCCAGCAGTTTCGGGGGTGGCTACACCTTC. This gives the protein CASSFGGGYTF.